This T cell receptor (beta chain) was captured in a study of graft-versus-host responses after intestinal transplantation. The table came from immunoSEQ multiplex PCR; TCRdb's copy has only in-frame clones and leaves some out. The sample has under 30,000 clones, about 95% seen once. J lost 2 bases, V lost 6 bases, and 6 bases had no gene match. The CDR3 sequence is 14 residues long. CDR1 and CDR2 from the germline V gene are MNHNS and SASEGT. This TCR was sampled from a human patient who received an intestinal transplant, so some T cells may come from the graft donor. The sequences come from PBMCs, collected roughly 30 days after intestinal transplant. The V gene is TRBV6-1, the J gene TRBJ1-2; 7 nucleotides align to TRBD1. CDR3 sequence (DNA): TGTGCCAGCAGCCCGACAGGGAGCAACTATGGCTACACCTTC. Translating gives CASSPTGSNYGYTF.